Listed below are T cell receptor beta chains from one sample, sequenced in a study of beta chain features in type 1 diabetes. The method was immunoSEQ multiplex PCR; TCRdb's version includes in-frame clones alone and lacks a portion of them. The top ten hold about 0.065% of the sample, which has about half a million clones, 30% seen once. Sequences were obtained from naive CD4+ T cells from blood. These TCRs come from a man aged 18 to 30 in good health. Both conserved end residues are part of each CDR3. The D gene is left open where the match is weak. Clone size is not always given. Where it is, it says once, few, many or a class for expanded clones.

clone size	J gene	V gene	D gene	CDR3 DNA	CDR3 protein
.	TRBJ2-7	TRBV30	.	TGTGCCTGGAGTGGGACCTACGAGCAGTACTTC	CAWSGTYEQYF
few	TRBJ2-5	TRBV7-9	.	TGTGCCATCCATGATTACCAGGGGAGCGAGACCCAGTACTTC	CAIHDYQGSETQYF
few	TRBJ2-2	TRBV6-5	.	TGTGCCAGCAGCACCCCCGTAGGGGAGCTGTTTTTT	CASSTPVGELFF
.	TRBJ1-1	TRBV14	.	TGTGCCAGCAGCCTCGGGCTAAACGGGGGTGAAGCTTTCTTT	CASSLGLNGGEAFF
.	TRBJ1-2	TRBV4-1	.	TGCGCCAGCAGCCAAGTGGCAGGTCTTCGTTACACCTTC	CASSQVAGLRYTF
.	TRBJ2-1	TRBV30	TRBD2	TGTGCCTGGAGGGGACTAGCGGGACTGGATGAGCAGTTCTTC	CAWRGLAGLDEQFF
.	TRBJ1-5	TRBV30	.	TGTGCCTGGAGTTTTAGGACGGAGCAGCCCCAGCATTTT	CAWSFRTEQPQHF
.	TRBJ2-7	TRBV7-2	TRBD2	TGTGCCAGCAGCTTAAGTGGCGGGAGCGGCTACGAGCAGTACTTC	CASSLSGGSGYEQYF
.	TRBJ1-1	TRBV7-2	TRBD1	TGTGCCAGCAGCTTACAGGGGGCGGACACTGAAGCTTTCTTT	CASSLQGADTEAFF
few	TRBJ2-1	TRBV9	.	TGTGCCAGCAGCGCCTTGGGAATAAGGCATGAGCAGTTCTTC	CASSALGIRHEQFF
few	TRBJ2-6	TRBV30	.	TGTGCCTGGAGTGTAGGGGGTTCTGGGGCCAACGTCCTGACTTTC	CAWSVGGSGANVLTF
.	TRBJ2-1	TRBV10-2	TRBD2	TGCGCCAGCAGTGATCCCAGCGGGAGGTTAGATGAGCAGTTCTTC	CASSDPSGRLDEQFF
few	TRBJ2-5	TRBV10-3	.	TGTGCCATCGGGCAGGACCAAGAGACCCAGTACTTC	CAIGQDQETQYF
.	TRBJ1-1	TRBV7-2	.	TGTGCCAGCAGCTACAGGGTAGCTGAAGCTTTCTTT	CASSYRVAEAFF
few	TRBJ2-2	TRBV5-1	.	TGCGCCAGCAGCTTGGCAGGCGCTCACACCGGGGAGCTGTTTTTT	CASSLAGAHTGELFF
few	TRBJ2-4	TRBV28	TRBD2	TGTGCCAGCAGTGGGGGACTACCGGCGGTAGGGTACTTC	CASSGGLPAVGYF
.	TRBJ1-2	TRBV30	TRBD1	TGTGCCTGGATAACCGGGACAGGGCACGGCTACACCTTC	CAWITGTGHGYTF
.	TRBJ2-3	TRBV30	.	TGTGCCTGGAATCTCGGGCTTGAAGCTCAGGCCCCAGATACGCAGTATTTT	CAWNLGLEAQAPDTQYF
few	TRBJ1-4	TRBV6-1	TRBD1	TGTGCCAGCAGCCCCCCGGGACAGGGGTCTGAAAAACTGTTTTTT	CASSPPGQGSEKLFF
few	TRBJ2-5	TRBV9	TRBD2	TGTGCCAGCAGCCTATCGGGACTAGCGGGCCAAGAGACCCAGTACTTC	CASSLSGLAGQETQYF
.	TRBJ2-1	TRBV7-3	TRBD1	TGTGCCAGCAGCTCTCCCCGGGGACAGGGGGCGAGCTCCTACAATGAGCAGTTCTTC	CASSSPRGQGASSYNEQFF
few	TRBJ2-7	TRBV7-2	.	TGTGCCAGCAGCCACCCTGGATGGTACGAGCAGTACTTC	CASSHPGWYEQYF
.	TRBJ2-3	TRBV7-3	.	TGTGCCAGCAGCTTAACGCCCACTAGCACAGATACGCAGTATTTT	CASSLTPTSTDTQYF
.	TRBJ2-5	TRBV29-1	TRBD2	TGCAGCGTAGTAGCGGGAGCGGAGACCCAGTACTTC	CSVVAGAETQYF
.	TRBJ1-1	TRBV29-1	TRBD1	TGCAGCGCCGGGGACAGGAGGGGCACTGAAGCTTTCTTT	CSAGDRRGTEAFF
.	TRBJ2-5	TRBV5-4	TRBD1	TGTGCCAGCAGCCTGGACAGGGGCATCCAAGAGACCCAGTACTTC	CASSLDRGIQETQYF
.	TRBJ1-2	TRBV6-5	.	TGTGCCAGCAGTTACACGGCCTCCGATGGCTACACCTTC	CASSYTASDGYTF
few	TRBJ2-7	TRBV29-1	TRBD1	TGCAGCGCTGGACAGGGATCTTACGAGCAGTACTTC	CSAGQGSYEQYF
.	TRBJ1-2	TRBV10-3	.	TGTGCCATCAGTGAGCCTCGACTGATCCCTAACTATGGCTACACCTTC	CAISEPRLIPNYGYTF
few	TRBJ2-7	TRBV27	TRBD2	TGTGCCAGCAGTTTAGTCGGGAGGTCCTACGAGCAGTACTTC	CASSLVGRSYEQYF
once	TRBJ2-1	TRBV5-1	TRBD1	TGCGCCAGCAGCCTTGACAGGGTCACTGGCAATGAGCAGTTCTTC	CASSLDRVTGNEQFF
.	TRBJ2-2	TRBV7-2	.	TGTGCCAGCAGCTTAGGGGGCGCGAACACCGGGGAGCTGTTTTTT	CASSLGGANTGELFF
.	TRBJ2-3	TRBV5-1	.	TGCGCCAGCAGCCCCCGTGTGGCTGGAGATACGCAGTATTTT	CASSPRVAGDTQYF
few	TRBJ2-7	TRBV29-1	.	TGCAGCGTTGGTTGGCAGCCCTACGAGCAGTACTTC	CSVGWQPYEQYF
few	TRBJ2-7	TRBV29-1	.	TGCAGCGTTGAACACGGAGGCTACGAGCAGTACTTC	CSVEHGGYEQYF
few	TRBJ2-3	TRBV7-3	.	TGTGCCAGCAGCTCCGAGCGAGATACGCAGTATTTT	CASSSERDTQYF
few	TRBJ2-5	TRBV6-1	.	TGTGCCAGCACTCAAAGGAGAGCGCAAGAGACCCAGTACTTC	CASTQRRAQETQYF
.	TRBJ2-5	TRBV30	.	TGTGCCTGGAGTGTAGGTGGGGTTTCCAAAGAGACCCAGTACTTC	CAWSVGGVSKETQYF
.	TRBJ2-7	TRBV7-2	TRBD1	TGTGCCAGCAGCTTGGGACAGCTCTACGAGCAGTACTTC	CASSLGQLYEQYF
few	TRBJ2-1	TRBV11-2	.	TGTGCCAGCAGCCCGATCCGACGGCCCTACAATGAGCAGTTCTTC	CASSPIRRPYNEQFF
few	TRBJ2-4	TRBV5-1	TRBD2	TGCGCCAGCAGCTTGGGTAACTCGGCGGGAGAAGGAAACATTCAGTACTTC	CASSLGNSAGEGNIQYF
.	TRBJ2-7	TRBV18	TRBD1	TGTGCCAGCTCGCCCGACAGGGGCCCTTTAATCGAGCAGTACTTC	CASSPDRGPLIEQYF
.	TRBJ2-1	TRBV6-1	.	TGTGCCAGCAGGCCCGGACTGTACAATGAGCAGTTCTTC	CASRPGLYNEQFF
.	TRBJ2-7	TRBV29-1	TRBD2	TGCAGCGTTTCTTACGGGAGGTTCTACGAGCAGTACTTC	CSVSYGRFYEQYF
few	TRBJ1-4	TRBV7-9	.	TGTGCCAGCAGCCTAAGAACAACTAATGAAAAACTGTTTTTT	CASSLRTTNEKLFF
.	TRBJ2-7	TRBV30	TRBD1	TGTGCCTGGAGTCGTTTCCAGGGGGCCGGGTACGAGCAGTACTTC	CAWSRFQGAGYEQYF
.	TRBJ2-1	TRBV19	.	TGTGCCAGTAGTGTGGGGGATCTCGCCTACAATGAGCAGTTCTTC	CASSVGDLAYNEQFF
.	TRBJ1-2	TRBV29-1	.	TGCAGCGTTGCGCCGATTCCAGCGGGAGCCCATGGCTACACCTTC	CSVAPIPAGAHGYTF
few	TRBJ1-2	TRBV29-1	.	TGCAGCGTTGAAAAATGGGATCGGGGTGATGGCTACACCTTC	CSVEKWDRGDGYTF
few	TRBJ2-3	TRBV9	TRBD2	TGTGCCAGCAGCGCGGGACTAGCGGCAGATACGCAGTATTTT	CASSAGLAADTQYF
few	TRBJ2-2	TRBV7-2	.	TGTGCCAGCAGCTTAGACCGCACCGGGGAGCTGTTTTTT	CASSLDRTGELFF
once	TRBJ1-1	TRBV4-2	.	TGTGCCAGCAGCCAAAATTATGGGGGAGGCACTGAAGCTTTCTTT	CASSQNYGGGTEAFF
few	TRBJ2-7	TRBV28	.	TGTGCCAGCAGTTTTGGGGGATCTCTCTACGAGCAGTACTTC	CASSFGGSLYEQYF